In its sample, the clone carrying this T cell receptor (beta chain) was seen once. What it binds is unknown. This record belongs to a study of CD8 T cells in Susac syndrome. General study points: As the study acknowledged, the number of individuals who were part of its TCR sequencing and HLA analysis was relatively small.

After extraction with the RNeasy kit, roughly 0.5 to 1 ug of the RNA was reverse transcribed using random hexamers. TCR beta CDR3 was amplified by immunoSEQ covering 54 Vbeta and 13 Jbeta. TCRdb re-called the immunoSEQ multiplex PCR reads through MiXCR, storing one row per CDR3 protein. The table lists under 550,000 distinct CDR3 sequences, more than 80% of them singletons, with around 0.12% in the top ten. From blood CD8+ and CD4+ T cells, the TCR beta chain was sequenced. The multiple sclerosis control group was made up of treatment-naive patients with stable or active relapsing-remitting disease. Sample: CD8+ T cells from PBMCs. The receptor comes from a human donor with multiple sclerosis.

In DNA form, the CDR3 reads TGTGCCAGTAGTGGACAGGGGACAGCCTATGGCTACACCTTC. This gives the protein CASSGQGTAYGYTF. This chain connects TRBV19 to TRBJ1-2, with 9 nucleotides matching TRBD1. The germline V gene has CDR1 LNHDA and CDR2 SQIVND (reference sequence). The J segment lost 4 bases and the V segment lost 5 bases, leaving 5 bases of the junction unmatched. This CDR3 region has 14 residues.